This T cell receptor (beta chain) originates from a study of T cell repertoires in cytomegalovirus infection. Study details: Well-studied HLA-B-restricted CMV epitopes were used in the study alongside recently identified HLA-C-restricted ones. Public TCR beta signature analysis indicated the presence of both CMV infection and matching HLA type.

Per the germline V gene, CDR1 is MNHEY and CDR2 is SMNVEV (reference sequence). V lost 5 bases to trimming and J lost 0 bases; unmatched junction nucleotides: 3. The CDR3 contains 16 residues. In TCRdb, the reads were re-called with MiXCR into one record per CDR3 protein. This sample carries 35,000 to 55,000 distinct CDR3 sequences, approximately 19% of them seen once, and the ten largest clones take 53%. In this sample, this clonotype turned up many times. Its antigen is not known. Study findings and constraints: HLA-C-restricted CMV clonotypes gave the most frequent clonotype in two of eight donors.

This chain connects TRBV27 to TRBJ2-1; the match to TRBD2 covers 11 bases. The receptor was isolated from a human donor in good health (CMV status not recorded). Some clones in this sample may be carry-over from other donors' samples. Source: CD8+ T cells from cultured PBMCs, taken from culture after CMV antigen stimulation. The CDR3 DNA sequence: TGTGCCAGCAGTCCTAGCGGGGGGAGCTCCTACAATGAGCAGTTCTTC. Translating gives CASSPSGGSSYNEQFF.